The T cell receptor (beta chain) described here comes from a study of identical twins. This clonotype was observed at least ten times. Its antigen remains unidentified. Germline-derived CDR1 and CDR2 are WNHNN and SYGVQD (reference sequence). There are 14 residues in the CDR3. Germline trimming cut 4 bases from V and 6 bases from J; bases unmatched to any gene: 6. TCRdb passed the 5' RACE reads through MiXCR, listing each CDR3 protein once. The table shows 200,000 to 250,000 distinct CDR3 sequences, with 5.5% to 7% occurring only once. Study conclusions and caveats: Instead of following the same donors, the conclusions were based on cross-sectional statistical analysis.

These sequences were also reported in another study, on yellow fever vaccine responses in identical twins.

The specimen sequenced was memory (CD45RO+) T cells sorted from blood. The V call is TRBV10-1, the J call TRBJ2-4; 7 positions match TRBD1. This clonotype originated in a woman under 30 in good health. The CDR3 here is CASSGQGRGNIQYF. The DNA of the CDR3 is TGCGCCAGCAGTGGACAGGGCCGGGGAAACATTCAGTACTTC.